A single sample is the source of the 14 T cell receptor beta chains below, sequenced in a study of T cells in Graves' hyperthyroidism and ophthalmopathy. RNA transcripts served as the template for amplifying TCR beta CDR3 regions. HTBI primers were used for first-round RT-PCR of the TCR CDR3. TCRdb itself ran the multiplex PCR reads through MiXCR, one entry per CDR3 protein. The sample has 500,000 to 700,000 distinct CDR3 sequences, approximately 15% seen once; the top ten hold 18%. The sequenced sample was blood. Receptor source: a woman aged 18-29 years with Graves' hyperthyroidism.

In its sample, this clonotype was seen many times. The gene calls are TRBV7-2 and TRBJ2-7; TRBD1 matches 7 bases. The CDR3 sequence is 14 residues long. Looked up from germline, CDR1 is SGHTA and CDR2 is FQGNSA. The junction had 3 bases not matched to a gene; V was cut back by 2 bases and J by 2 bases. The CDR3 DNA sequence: TGTGCCAGCAGCTTATTAGGGGGCCCCTACGAGCAGTACTTC. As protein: CASSLLGGPYEQYF.

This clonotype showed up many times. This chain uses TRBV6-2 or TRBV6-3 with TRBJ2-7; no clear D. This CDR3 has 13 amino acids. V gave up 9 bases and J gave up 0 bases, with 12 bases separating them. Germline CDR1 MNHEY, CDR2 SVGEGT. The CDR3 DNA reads TGTGCCAGTTCCGACGGCCTCTCCTACGAGCAGTACTTC. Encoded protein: CASSDGLSYEQYF.

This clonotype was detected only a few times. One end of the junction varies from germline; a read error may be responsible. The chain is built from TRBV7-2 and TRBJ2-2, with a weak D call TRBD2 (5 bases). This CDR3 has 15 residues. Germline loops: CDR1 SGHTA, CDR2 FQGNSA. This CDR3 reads CASSQDGRGTGELFF. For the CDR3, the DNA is TGCGCCAGCAGCCAAGACGGCCGGGGCACCGGGGAGCTGTTTTTT.

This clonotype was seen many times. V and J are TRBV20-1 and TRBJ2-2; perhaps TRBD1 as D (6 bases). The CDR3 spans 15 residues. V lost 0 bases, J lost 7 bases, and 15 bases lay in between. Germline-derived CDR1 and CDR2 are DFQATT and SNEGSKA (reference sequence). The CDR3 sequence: CSARDGNRDVGELFF. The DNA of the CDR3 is TGCAGTGCTAGAGACGGAAACAGGGACGTCGGGGAGCTGTTTTTT.

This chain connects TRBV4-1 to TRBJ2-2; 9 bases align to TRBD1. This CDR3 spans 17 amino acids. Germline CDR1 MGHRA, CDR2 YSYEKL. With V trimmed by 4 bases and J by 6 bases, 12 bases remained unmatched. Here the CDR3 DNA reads TGCGCCAGCAGCCTTCGCCTAGGGACAGGGAATTCCGGGGAGCTGTTTTTT. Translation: CASSLRLGTGNSGELFF.

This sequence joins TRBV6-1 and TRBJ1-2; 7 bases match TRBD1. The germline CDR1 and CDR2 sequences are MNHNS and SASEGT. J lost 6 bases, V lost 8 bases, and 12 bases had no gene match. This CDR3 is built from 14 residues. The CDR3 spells CASRNRGNFDGYTF. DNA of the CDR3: TGTGCCAGCCGAAACAGGGGAAATTTTGATGGCTACACCTTC.

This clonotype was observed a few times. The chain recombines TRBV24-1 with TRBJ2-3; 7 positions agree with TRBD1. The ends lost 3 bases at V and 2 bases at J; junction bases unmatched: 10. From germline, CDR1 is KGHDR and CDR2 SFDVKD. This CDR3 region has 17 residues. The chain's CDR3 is CATSDPTGQAATDTQYF. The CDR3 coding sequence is TGTGCCACCAGTGATCCCACCGGACAGGCCGCCACAGATACGCAGTATTTT.

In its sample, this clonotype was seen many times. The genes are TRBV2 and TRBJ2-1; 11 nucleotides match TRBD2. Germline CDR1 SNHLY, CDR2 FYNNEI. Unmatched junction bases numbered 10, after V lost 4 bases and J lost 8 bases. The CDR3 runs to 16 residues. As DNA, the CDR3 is TGTGCCAGCAGTGTTCTTTTCACTAGCGGGAGCGATGAGCAGTTCTTC. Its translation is CASSVLFTSGSDEQFF.

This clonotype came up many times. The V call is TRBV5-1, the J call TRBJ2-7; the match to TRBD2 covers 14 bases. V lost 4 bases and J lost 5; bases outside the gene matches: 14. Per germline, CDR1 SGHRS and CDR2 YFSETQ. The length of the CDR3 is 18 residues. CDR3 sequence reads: CASSIRLGLAGEENEQYF. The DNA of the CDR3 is TGCGCCAGCAGCATCCGACTGGGACTAGCGGGAGAAGAGAACGAGCAGTACTTC.

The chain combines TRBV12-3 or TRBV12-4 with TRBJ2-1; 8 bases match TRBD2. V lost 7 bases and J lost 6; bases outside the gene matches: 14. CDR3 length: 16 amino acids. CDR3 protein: CASTLRTSPASNEQFF. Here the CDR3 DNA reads TGTGCCAGCACCCTACGGACTAGCCCCGCGAGCAATGAGCAGTTCTTC.

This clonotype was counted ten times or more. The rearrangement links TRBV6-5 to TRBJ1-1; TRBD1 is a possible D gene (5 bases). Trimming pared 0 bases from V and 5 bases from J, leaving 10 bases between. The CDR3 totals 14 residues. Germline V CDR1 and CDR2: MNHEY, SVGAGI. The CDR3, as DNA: TGTGCCAGCAGTTACTCCGAAGGGGTAACTGAAGCTTTCTTT. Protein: CASSYSEGVTEAFF.

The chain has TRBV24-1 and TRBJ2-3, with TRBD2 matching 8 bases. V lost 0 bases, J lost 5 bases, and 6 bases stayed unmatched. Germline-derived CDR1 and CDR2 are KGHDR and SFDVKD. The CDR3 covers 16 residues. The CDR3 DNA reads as TGTGCCACCAGTGATTTGATGGCGGGGGGTTTAGATACGCAGTATTTT. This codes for CATSDLMAGGLDTQYF.

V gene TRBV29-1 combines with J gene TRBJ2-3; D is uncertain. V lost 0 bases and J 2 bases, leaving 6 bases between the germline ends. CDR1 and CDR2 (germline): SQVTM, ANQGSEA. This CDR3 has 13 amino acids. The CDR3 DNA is TGCAGCGTTGAAGATCAGTTCACAGATACGCAGTATTTT. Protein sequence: CSVEDQFTDTQYF.

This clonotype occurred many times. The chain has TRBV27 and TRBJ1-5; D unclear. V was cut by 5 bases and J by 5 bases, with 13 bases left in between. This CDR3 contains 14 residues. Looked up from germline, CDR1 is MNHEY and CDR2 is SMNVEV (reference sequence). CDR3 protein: CASSPDPIYQPQHF. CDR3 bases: TGTGCCAGCAGTCCTGACCCCATCTATCAGCCCCAGCATTTT.